This TCR beta chain originates from a study of spatial heterogeneity in lung cancer. As for time point: blood at routine non-recurrence follow-up after resection. From germline, CDR1 is MDHEN and CDR2 SYDVKM. V dropped 6 bases and J dropped 4 bases, with 17 bases sitting between them. CDR3 length: 15 amino acids. This clonotype has a count of ten or more. TCRdb reanalysed the 5' RACE reads using MiXCR and keeps one entry per CDR3 protein. There are roughly 32,000 distinct CDR3 sequences in the sample; 8% to 13% occur only once, and 28% lies in the top ten. This TCR came from a female donor with early-stage non-small cell lung cancer. The chain has TRBV28 and TRBJ2-3; no clear D. The source material was PBMCs, sampled at follow-up. DNA for the CDR3: TGTGCCAGCAGCCTATTGTGGGTAATGGCAGATACGCAGTATTTT. Amino acids: CASSLLWVMADTQYF.